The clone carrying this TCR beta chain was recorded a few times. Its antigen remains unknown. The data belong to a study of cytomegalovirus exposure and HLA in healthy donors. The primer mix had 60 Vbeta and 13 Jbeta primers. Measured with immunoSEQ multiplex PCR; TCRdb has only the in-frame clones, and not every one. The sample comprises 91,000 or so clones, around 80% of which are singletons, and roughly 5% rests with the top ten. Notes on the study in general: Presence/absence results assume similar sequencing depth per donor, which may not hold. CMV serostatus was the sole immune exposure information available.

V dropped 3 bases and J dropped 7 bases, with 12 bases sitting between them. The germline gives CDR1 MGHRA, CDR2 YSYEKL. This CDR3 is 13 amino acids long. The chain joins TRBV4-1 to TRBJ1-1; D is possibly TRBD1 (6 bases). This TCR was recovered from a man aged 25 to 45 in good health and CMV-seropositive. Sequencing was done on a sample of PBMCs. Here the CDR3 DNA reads TGCGCCAGCAGCCAGAGGGGGACCCTTGAAGCTTTCTTT. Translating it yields CASSQRGTLEAFF.